Listed here are 9 T cell receptor beta chains from one sample, sequenced in a study of early T cells in non-severe SARS-CoV-2 infection. Using its own MiXCR run on the 5' RACE reads, TCRdb lists one record per CDR3 protein. The sample includes approximately 90,000 distinct CDR3 sequences, roughly 12% seen only once; the top ten take approximately 4.7%. The starting material was whole blood, obtained at baseline. Receptor source: an adult who was a healthcare worker with PCR-confirmed SARS-CoV-2 infection or an uninfected control (not recorded which).

This clonotype was seen only a few times. The J gene is TRBJ2-5, the V gene TRBV12-3 or TRBV12-4; D is unclear. Trimming stripped 2 bases from V and 5 bases from J, with 3 bases between. CDR3 length: 11 residues. CDR3 protein: CASSLYETQYF. CDR3 nucleotide sequence: TGTGCCAGCAGTTTATATGAGACCCAGTACTTC.

There are a few counts of this clonotype. V gene TRBV11-2 combines with J gene TRBJ2-7, with no clear D. Germline V gene lookup returns CDR1 SGHAT and CDR2 FQNNGV. Trimming took 4 bases from V and 4 from J, leaving 8 bases between them. CDR3 length: 12 amino acids. The CDR3 region has the DNA TGTGCCAGCAGCTCCCCAGCGTACGAGCAGTACTTC. This sequence encodes CASSSPAYEQYF.

This clonotype was observed at least ten times. V and J are TRBV30 and TRBJ1-1; D is uncertain. The ends were cut back, 2 bases at V and 0 bases at J, with 7 bases in the middle. This CDR3 is 13 amino acids long. Germline CDR1 and CDR2: GTSNPN and SVGIG (reference sequence). CDR3 loop: CAWSPDLNTEAFF. The CDR3 region has the DNA TGTGCCTGGAGTCCCGACCTGAACACTGAAGCTTTCTTT.

The chain uses TRBV5-1 and TRBJ2-2; D is possibly TRBD1 or TRBD2 (5 bases each). V lost 4 bases to trimming and J lost 4 bases, with 17 bases between them. CDR1 and CDR2 (germline): SGHRS, YFSETQ. The length of the CDR3 is 16 residues. For the CDR3, the DNA is TGCGCCAGCAGCCCTCCGGGGCAGGGTATCACCGGGGAGCTGTTTTTT. The encoded protein is CASSPPGQGITGELFF.

This clonotype was found a few times. This rearrangement joins TRBV28 to TRBJ2-4, with a weak D call TRBD2 (5 bases). This CDR3 is built from 17 residues. Germline CDR1 is MDHEN and CDR2 is SYDVKM. Trimming took 4 bases from V and 0 from J, leaving 16 bases between them. CDR3 coding DNA: TGTGCCAGCAGTTCCCCCACCGGCGGGCTAGCCAAAAACATTCAGTACTTC. This encodes CASSSPTGGLAKNIQYF.

The chain uses TRBV24-1 and TRBJ1-2; D call uncertain. The CDR3 is made up of 12 amino acids. Between the trimmed V and J ends, which lost 3 bases and 6 bases, there was a span of 7 bases. Germline V gene sequence: CDR1 KGHDR, CDR2 SFDVKD. The CDR3 loop reads CATSDVSHGYTF. The CDR3 DNA is TGTGCCACCAGTGATGTAAGCCATGGCTACACCTTC.

This clonotype was seen repeatedly, ten times or more. The chain links TRBV20-1 to TRBJ2-1; maybe TRBD1 (6 bases). Trimming removed 4 bases from V and 4 bases from J, with 17 bases in between. CDR1 and CDR2 from the germline V gene are DFQATT and SNEGSKA (reference sequence). The CDR3 sequence is 15 residues long. For the CDR3, the DNA is TGCAGTGCTACCCCTCGGGACAACGTATACAATGAGCAGTTCTTC. Protein product: CSATPRDNVYNEQFF.

J is TRBJ1-1 and V is TRBV7-8; D possibly corresponds to TRBD1 (5 bases). The V gene lost 5 bases and the J gene lost 6 bases, with 19 bases spanning the gap. The CDR3 extends over 15 amino acids. Germline V gene data show CDR1 as SGHVS and CDR2 as FQNEAQ. CDR3 residues: CASSPDRRQFAEAFF. Here the CDR3 DNA reads TGTGCCAGCAGCCCTGATAGAAGACAGTTCGCTGAAGCTTTCTTT.

This clonotype was seen a handful of times. V is TRBV19 and J is TRBJ2-7; D is unresolved. This CDR3 region has 13 residues. Germline V gene data show CDR1 as LNHDA and CDR2 as SQIVND (reference sequence). The V gene lost 3 bases and the J gene lost 2 bases, with 8 bases spanning the gap. The chain's CDR3 is CASSMGTTYEQYF. In nucleotides, the CDR3 is TGTGCCAGTAGTATGGGCACGACCTACGAGCAGTACTTC.